These 20 T cell receptor beta chains were sequenced from one sample in a study of tumor-infiltrating lymphocytes in glioblastoma multiforme. Three nested ARM-PCR rounds with V-beta and C-beta primers built TCRB libraries. TCRdb redid the calling of the multiplex PCR reads with MiXCR, one entry per CDR3 protein. The sample includes about 10,000 distinct CDR3 sequences, roughly two thirds of them seen just once. Sequencing input: brain tumor tissue. The receptors come from a male donor with glioblastoma.

Turning to this clonotype: A read error may produce the germline difference seen at one junction end. The V call is TRBV11-2, the J call TRBJ1-1; 9 positions match TRBD1. Looked up from germline, CDR1 is SGHAT and CDR2 is FQNNGV. The CDR3 consists of 16 residues. The CDR3 protein is CASSFPGTGINTEAFF. The CDR3 DNA reads as TGTGCCAGCAGCTTCCCCGGGACAGGGATTAACACTGAGGCTTTCTTT.

Relative to its sample, this clonotype is medium-sized (0.01 to 0.1%). The CDR3 region is CASSPGQGYEQFF. Written as DNA, the CDR3 is TGTGCCAGCAGTCCCGGACAGGGGTATGAGCAGTTCTTC. The gene calls are TRBV28 and TRBJ2-1, with 9 bases identical to TRBD1. The CDR3 runs 13 residues. Germline assignment: CDR1 MDHEN and CDR2 SYDVKM. J lost 8 bases, V lost 5 bases, and 4 bases had no gene match.

The gene calls are TRBV4-1 and TRBJ1-1; D not certain. CDR3 size: 12 residues. Germline CDR1 and CDR2: MGHRA and YSYEKL. The V end was cut by 3 bases, the J end by 5 bases, with 7 bases between. The CDR3 spells CASSQISTEAFF. CDR3 nucleotides: TGCGCCAGCAGCCAGATTTCGACTGAAGCTTTCTTT.

As to this clonotype: It is likely a read error, because the conserved phenylalanine at the end of the CDR3 is missing. The CDR3, as DNA: TGTGCCAGCACCCCCTCAATGGGCCAAGGGCTAGCGGTAAACACCGGGGAGCTGTTTTCT. This sequence encodes CASTPSMGQGLAVNTGELFS. The chain carries TRBV11-2 and TRBJ2-2; 7 bases align to TRBD2. Per the germline V gene, CDR1 is SGHAT and CDR2 is FQNNGV. Trimming at V came to 7 bases and at J to 2 bases, leaving 22 bases not matched to a gene. This CDR3 comprises 20 residues.

The chain links TRBV6-5 to TRBJ2-1; D may match TRBD1 or TRBD2 (5 bases each). From germline, CDR1 is MNHEY and CDR2 SVGAGI. V was pared by 2 bases and J by 10 bases, with 15 bases between. This CDR3 spans 14 amino acids. The CDR3: CASSYGAGFGEQFF. CDR3 nucleotides: TGTGCCAGCAGTTACGGGGCGGGCTTCGGGGAGCAGTTCTTC.

The J gene is TRBJ2-7, the V gene TRBV29-1; either TRBD1 or TRBD2 may supply D (5 bases each). The CDR3 length is 13 residues. Germline CDR1 and CDR2: SQVTM and ANQGSEA. As DNA, the CDR3 is TGCAACGTCCAAACTAGGGACGCCTACGAGCAGTACTTC. Encoded protein: CNVQTRDAYEQYF.

The J gene is TRBJ2-7, the V gene TRBV20-1; TRBD2 aligns across 8 bases. Germline CDR1 is DFQATT and CDR2 is SNEGSKA (reference sequence). The V gene end was trimmed by 3 bases and the J gene end by 4 bases; junction bases not matched to a gene: 8. This CDR3 has 14 amino acids. CDR3 sequence: CSASTSGARYEQYF. As DNA, the CDR3 is TGCAGTGCTAGCACTAGCGGAGCCAGGTACGAGCAGTACTTC.

Details on this clonotype: This may come from a read error, since a much larger clone is one base off. This sequence joins TRBV7-9 and TRBJ1-3; possible D gene TRBD1, 6 bases. The V gene's germline CDR1 is SEHNR and CDR2 FQNEAQ (reference sequence). Trimming cost V 0 bases and J 3 bases, with 12 bases left between them. There are 16 residues in the CDR3. CDR3 sequence: CASSLATGFIGNTIYF. CDR3 coding DNA: TGTGCCAGCAGCTTAGCTACAGGGTTCATTGGAAACACCATATATTTT.

Worth noting for this clonotype: The junction does not match germline at one end; this may be a read error. The chain combines TRBV11-2 with TRBJ2-1, with no clear D. The germline CDR1 and CDR2 sequences are SGHAT and FQNNGV. The CDR3 totals 17 residues. Written as DNA, the CDR3 is TGTGCCGGCAGCTTAGTCCCCGCTGGCGGCACCTACGATGAGCAGTTCTTC. This encodes CAGSLVPAGGTYDEQFF.

This chain connects TRBV12-3 or TRBV12-4 to TRBJ2-3; a possible D gene is TRBD1 (7 bases). This CDR3 is built from 13 residues. V was cut by 7 bases and J by 4 bases, with 12 bases left in between. The DNA for the CDR3 is TGTGCCAGCAATTGCAGGGGGGCAGATACGCAGTATTTT. Amino acids: CASNCRGADTQYF.

This clonotype is medium-sized by share. The rearrangement uses TRBV13 and TRBJ2-7; D is unclear. The CDR3 contains 14 residues. Trimming pared 3 bases from V and 3 bases from J, leaving 12 bases between. Germline values: CDR1 PRHDT, CDR2 FYEKMQ (reference sequence). CDR3 sequence (DNA): TGTGCCAGCAGCTTGGGTCCCAGTAGCTACGAGCAGTACTTC. Translation gives CASSLGPSSYEQYF.

This clonotype was counted ten times or more. This clone may be a read error of a much larger clone one base away. The chain recombines TRBV6-5 with TRBJ2-7; 9 positions agree with TRBD1. The CDR3 is 14 amino acids. Germline CDR1 reads MNHEY; CDR2 reads SVGAGI. This CDR3 is CASSITGQGYGQYF. CDR3 in DNA: TGTGCCAGCAGTATAACGGGACAGGGCTACGGGCAGTACTTC.

Note on this clonotype: Mismatch with germline at one junction end may stem from a read error. The CDR3 bases are TGTGCCAGCAGGTCCGTGACAGGGAACTCTGGGGCAAACGTCCTGACTTTC. Translating it yields CASRSVTGNSGANVLTF. V usage is TRBV6-5 and J usage is TRBJ2-6; 7 bases are shared with TRBD1. This CDR3 has 17 residues. Germline V lookup: CDR1 MNHEY, CDR2 SVGAGI.

V is TRBV30 and J is TRBJ1-4, with D perhaps matching TRBD1 (6 bases). There are 14 residues in the CDR3. The germline V gene has CDR1 GTSNPN and CDR2 SVGIG (reference sequence). V lost 3 bases and J lost 10, with 18 bases in between. The CDR3 protein is CAWRRTVGAGKLFF. CDR3 DNA: TGTGCCTGGAGACGGACGGTGGGGGCGGGAAAACTGTTTTTT.

A few counts support this clonotype. A single base separates this from a much larger clone, so it may be a read error. This rearrangement joins TRBV28 to TRBJ1-3; 8 bases are a match to TRBD1. The CDR3 spans 13 residues. Per the germline V gene, CDR1 is MDHEN and CDR2 is SYDVKM. V lost 11 bases and J lost 6; bases outside the gene matches: 9. CDR3 region: CAGNNRGENTIYF. The CDR3 nucleotides are TGTGCCGGCAACAACAGGGGGGAAAACACCATATATTTT. Drawing the rest from reference TRBV28 and TRBJ1-3, the complete variable domain is DVKVTQSSRYLVKRTGEKVFLECVQDMDHENMFWYRQDPGLGLRLIYFSYDVKMKEKGDIPEGYSVSREKKERFSLILESASTNQTSMYLCAGNNRGENTIYFGEGSWLTVV.

This clonotype was detected only a few times. At one boundary the junction diverges from the germline segment, which might be a read error. This rearrangement joins TRBV29-1 to TRBJ1-5; possible D gene TRBD1, 5 bases. Germline-derived CDR1 and CDR2 are SQVTM and ANQGSEA. CDR3 size: 13 residues. In nucleotides, the CDR3 is TGCCGCGTTGAGGCGGCCTCGGGGCAGCCCCAGCATTTC. This gives the protein CRVEAASGQPQHF.

V usage is TRBV5-3 and J usage is TRBJ1-1; D possibly corresponds to TRBD1 (6 bases). TRBV5-3 is classed as an ORF, of uncertain function. Trimming removed 2 bases from V and 4 bases from J, with 24 bases in between. The CDR3 totals 18 residues. The CDR3 sequence is CARSFGPEQGHHGTEAFF. As DNA, the CDR3 is TGTGCCAGAAGCTTCGGTCCCGAACAGGGCCACCACGGCACTGAAGCTTTCTTT.

The chain carries TRBV12-3 or TRBV12-4 and TRBJ1-3; D gene ambiguous. The CDR3 loop spans 13 amino acids. The CDR3 loop is CFSSKLQMDTIYF. The CDR3 nucleotides read TGTTTCAGCAGCAAACTTCAGATGGACACCATATATTTT.

CDR3 nucleotides: TGTGCCAGCAGCGAGGGCTCCCGGGACAGGGGAGTGAGTTCGGAGCCCCAGCATTTT. This codes for CASSEGSRDRGVSSEPQHF. The gene calls are TRBV6-1 and TRBJ1-5, with 10 bases identical to TRBD1. The trim removed 6 bases at V and 8 bases at J, leaving 22 bases unmatched. This CDR3 region has 19 residues. The germline gives CDR1 MNHNS, CDR2 SASEGT.

This clonotype appeared a few times. At one boundary the junction diverges from the germline segment, which might be a read error. The CDR3 nucleotides are TGTACCAGCACACCTGGACAGAGCCCCCAAGAGACCCAGTACTTC. This gives the protein CTSTPGQSPQETQYF. This rearrangement joins TRBV12-3 or TRBV12-4 to TRBJ2-5; D is possibly TRBD1 (6 bases). This CDR3 region has 15 residues.